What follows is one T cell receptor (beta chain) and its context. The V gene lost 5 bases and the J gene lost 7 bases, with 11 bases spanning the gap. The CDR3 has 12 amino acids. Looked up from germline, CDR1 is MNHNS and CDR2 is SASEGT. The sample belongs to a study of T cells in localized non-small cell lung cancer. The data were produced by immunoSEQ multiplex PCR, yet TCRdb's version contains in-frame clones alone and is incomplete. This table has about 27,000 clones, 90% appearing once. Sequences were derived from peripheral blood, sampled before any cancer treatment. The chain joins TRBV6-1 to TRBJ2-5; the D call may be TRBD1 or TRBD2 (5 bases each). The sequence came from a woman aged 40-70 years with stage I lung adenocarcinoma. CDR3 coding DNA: TGTGCCAGCAGTATAATTGGGGGGACCCAGTACTTC. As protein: CASSIIGGTQYF.